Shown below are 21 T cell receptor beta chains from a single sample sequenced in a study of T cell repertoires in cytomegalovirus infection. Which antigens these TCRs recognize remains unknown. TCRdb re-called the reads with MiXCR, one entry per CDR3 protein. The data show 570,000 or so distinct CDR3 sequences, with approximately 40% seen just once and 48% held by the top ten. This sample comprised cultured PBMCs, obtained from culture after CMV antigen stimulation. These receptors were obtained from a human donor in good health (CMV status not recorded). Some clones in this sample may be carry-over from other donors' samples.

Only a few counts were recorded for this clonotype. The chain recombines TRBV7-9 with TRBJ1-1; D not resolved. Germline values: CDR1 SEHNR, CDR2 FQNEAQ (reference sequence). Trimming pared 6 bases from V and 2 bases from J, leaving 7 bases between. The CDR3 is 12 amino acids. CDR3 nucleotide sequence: TGTGCCAGCAGTCCTGTTAACACTGAAGCTTTCTTT. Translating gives CASSPVNTEAFF. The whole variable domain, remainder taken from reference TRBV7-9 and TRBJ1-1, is DTGVSQNPRHKITKRGQNVTFRCDPISEHNRLYWYRQTLGQGPEFLTYFQNEAQLEKSRLLSDRFSAERPKGSFSTLEIQRTEQGDSAMYLCASSPVNTEAFFGQGTRLTVV.

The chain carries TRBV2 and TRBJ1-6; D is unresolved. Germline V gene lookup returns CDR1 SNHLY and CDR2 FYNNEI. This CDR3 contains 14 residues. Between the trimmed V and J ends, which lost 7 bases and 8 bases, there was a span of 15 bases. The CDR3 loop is CASKGPGIDSPLHF. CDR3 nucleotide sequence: TGTGCCAGCAAGGGCCCCGGGATAGATTCACCCCTCCACTTT.

This CDR3 reads CASSYEGTEAFF. CDR3 coding DNA: TGTGCCAGTAGTTACGAAGGCACTGAAGCTTTCTTT. The V gene is TRBV19, the J gene TRBJ1-1; D is undetermined. The CDR3 is 12 amino acids. Trimming removed 5 bases from V and 4 bases from J, with 8 bases in between. In germline, CDR1 is LNHDA, CDR2 SQIVND (reference sequence).

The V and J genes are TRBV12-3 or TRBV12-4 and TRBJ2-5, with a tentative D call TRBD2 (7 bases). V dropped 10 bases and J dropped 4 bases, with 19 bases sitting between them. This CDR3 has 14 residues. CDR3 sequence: CATSGGGGRETQYF. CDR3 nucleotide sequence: TGTGCCACCTCCGGAGGGGGGGGGCGAGAGACCCAGTACTTC.

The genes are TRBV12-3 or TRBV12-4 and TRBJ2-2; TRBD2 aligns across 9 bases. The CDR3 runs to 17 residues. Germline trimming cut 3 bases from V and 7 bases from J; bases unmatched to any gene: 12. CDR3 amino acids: CASSLLAGVGQVGELFF. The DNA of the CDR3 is TGTGCCAGCAGTTTGTTAGCGGGAGTGGGGCAGGTCGGGGAGCTGTTTTTT.

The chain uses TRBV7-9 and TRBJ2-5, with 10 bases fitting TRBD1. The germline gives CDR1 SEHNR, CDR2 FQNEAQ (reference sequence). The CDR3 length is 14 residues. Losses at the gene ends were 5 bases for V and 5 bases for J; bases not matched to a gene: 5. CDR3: CASSDRGRDETQYF. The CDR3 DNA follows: TGTGCCAGCAGCGACAGGGGGCGGGACGAGACCCAGTACTTC.

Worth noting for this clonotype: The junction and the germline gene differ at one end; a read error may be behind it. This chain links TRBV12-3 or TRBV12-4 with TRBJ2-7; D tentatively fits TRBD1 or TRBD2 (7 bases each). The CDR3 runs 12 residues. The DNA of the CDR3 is TGTGCCAGCAGTTTACAGGGGGGGGGTATCCTCTTC. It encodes CASSLQGGGILF.

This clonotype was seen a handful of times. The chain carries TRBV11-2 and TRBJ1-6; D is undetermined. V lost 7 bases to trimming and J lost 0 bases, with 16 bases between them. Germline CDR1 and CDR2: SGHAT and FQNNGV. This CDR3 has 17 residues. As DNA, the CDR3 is TGTGCCAGCACCCCATTGGGGAAAAGCTCCTATAATTCACCCCTCCACTTT. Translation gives CASTPLGKSSYNSPLHF.

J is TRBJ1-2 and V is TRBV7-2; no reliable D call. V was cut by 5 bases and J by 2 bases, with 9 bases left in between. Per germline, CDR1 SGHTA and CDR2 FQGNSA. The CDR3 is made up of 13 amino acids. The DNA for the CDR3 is TGTGCCAGCAGCCCGTACGGGAACTATGGCTACACCTTC. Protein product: CASSPYGNYGYTF.

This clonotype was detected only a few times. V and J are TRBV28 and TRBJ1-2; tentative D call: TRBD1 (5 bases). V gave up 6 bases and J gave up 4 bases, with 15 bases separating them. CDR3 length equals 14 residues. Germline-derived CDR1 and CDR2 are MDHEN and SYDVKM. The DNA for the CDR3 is TGTGCCAGCAGCCGGGGACGGGCCTCCTATGGCTACACCTTC. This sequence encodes CASSRGRASYGYTF.

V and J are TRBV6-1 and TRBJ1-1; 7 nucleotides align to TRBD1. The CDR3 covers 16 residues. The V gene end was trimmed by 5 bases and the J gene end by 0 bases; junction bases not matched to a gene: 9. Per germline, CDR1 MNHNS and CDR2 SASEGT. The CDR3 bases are TGTGCCAGCAGTCCACGGGACAGCGACATGAACACTGAAGCTTTCTTT. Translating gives CASSPRDSDMNTEAFF.

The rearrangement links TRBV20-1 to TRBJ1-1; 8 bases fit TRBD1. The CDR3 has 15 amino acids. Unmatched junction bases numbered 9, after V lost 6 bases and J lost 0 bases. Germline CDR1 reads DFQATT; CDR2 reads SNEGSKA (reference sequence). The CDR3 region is CSAARWTGLNTEAFF. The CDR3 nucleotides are TGCAGTGCGGCTAGGTGGACAGGGTTGAACACTGAAGCTTTCTTT.

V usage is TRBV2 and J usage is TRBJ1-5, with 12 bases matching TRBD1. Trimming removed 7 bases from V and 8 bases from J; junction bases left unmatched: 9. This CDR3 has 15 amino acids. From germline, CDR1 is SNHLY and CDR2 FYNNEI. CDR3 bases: TGTGCCAGCACTGACCGGGACAGGGGGCGTGAGCCCCAGCATTTT. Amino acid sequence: CASTDRDRGREPQHF. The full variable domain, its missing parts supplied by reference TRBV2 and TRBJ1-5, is EPEVTQTPSHQVTQMGQEVILRCVPISNHLYFYWYRQILGQKVEFLVSFYNNEISEKSEIFDDQFSVERPDGSNFTLKIRSTKLEDSAMYFCASTDRDRGREPQHFGDGTRLSIL.

Here the CDR3 DNA reads TGTGCCAGCAGTTTCAGGGGAACTTTAAATGAGCAGTTCTTC. Amino acids: CASSFRGTLNEQFF. V and J are TRBV12-3 or TRBV12-4 and TRBJ2-1, with D perhaps matching TRBD1 (6 bases). The CDR3 consists of 14 residues. V shed 3 bases and J shed 7 bases, with 13 bases lying between them.

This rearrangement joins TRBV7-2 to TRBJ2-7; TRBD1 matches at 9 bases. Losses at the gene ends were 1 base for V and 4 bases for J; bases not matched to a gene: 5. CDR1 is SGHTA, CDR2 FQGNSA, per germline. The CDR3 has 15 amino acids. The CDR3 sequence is CASSLVGTGLYEQYF. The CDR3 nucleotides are TGTGCCAGCAGCTTAGTCGGGACAGGGTTGTACGAGCAGTACTTC.

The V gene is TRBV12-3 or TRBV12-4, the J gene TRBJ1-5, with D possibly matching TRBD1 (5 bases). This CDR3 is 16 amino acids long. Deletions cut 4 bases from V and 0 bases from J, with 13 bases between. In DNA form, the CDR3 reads TGTGCCAGCAGTTCCCAGGGTCCCTATAGCAATCAGCCCCAGCATTTT. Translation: CASSSQGPYSNQPQHF.

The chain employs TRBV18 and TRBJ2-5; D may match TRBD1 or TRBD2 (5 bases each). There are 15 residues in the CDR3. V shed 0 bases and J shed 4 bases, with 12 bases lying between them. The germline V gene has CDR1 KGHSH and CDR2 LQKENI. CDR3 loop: CASSPPFPGPETQYF. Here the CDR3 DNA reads TGTGCCAGCTCACCACCGTTTCCGGGACCAGAGACCCAGTACTTC.

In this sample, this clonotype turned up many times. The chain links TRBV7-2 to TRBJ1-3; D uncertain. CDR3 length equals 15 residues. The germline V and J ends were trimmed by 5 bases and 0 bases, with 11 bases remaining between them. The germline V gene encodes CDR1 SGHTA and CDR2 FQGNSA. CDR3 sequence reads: CASSPQHDSGNTIYF. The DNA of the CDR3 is TGTGCCAGCAGCCCCCAACACGACTCTGGAAACACCATATATTTT.

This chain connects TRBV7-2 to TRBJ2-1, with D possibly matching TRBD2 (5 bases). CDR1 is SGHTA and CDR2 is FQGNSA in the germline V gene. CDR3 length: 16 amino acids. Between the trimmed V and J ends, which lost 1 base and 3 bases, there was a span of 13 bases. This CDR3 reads CASSLGRARDYNEQFF. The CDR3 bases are TGTGCCAGCAGCTTAGGTCGGGCCCGGGACTACAATGAGCAGTTCTTC.

DNA of the CDR3: TGTGCCAGCAGCCAACTCCAGCCCGGGATTGGAGAGACCCAGTACTTC. It codes for CASSQLQPGIGETQYF. The chain has TRBV7-6 and TRBJ2-5; D possibly corresponds to TRBD2 (5 bases). V lost 5 bases, J lost 4 bases, and 20 bases lay in between. The V gene's germline CDR1 is SGHVS and CDR2 FNYEAQ. This CDR3 spans 16 amino acids.

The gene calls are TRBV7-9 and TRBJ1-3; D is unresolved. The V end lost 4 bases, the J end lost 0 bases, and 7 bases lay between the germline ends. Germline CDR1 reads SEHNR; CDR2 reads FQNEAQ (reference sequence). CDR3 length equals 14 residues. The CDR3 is CASSYGVSGNTIYF. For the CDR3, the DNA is TGTGCCAGCAGCTATGGCGTCTCTGGAAACACCATATATTTT.